The rows below give T cell receptor beta chains drawn from one sample of a study of human T cells and chemical hapten exposure. From the RACE reads, TCRdb called clonotypes with MiXCR, one entry per CDR3 protein. Counted here are approximately 50,000 distinct CDR3 sequences, 9% to 10% occurring once; the ten biggest clones make up approximately 15%. The material was whole blood, obtained in connection with sensitization to the hapten diphenylcyclopropenone (DPC). These receptors were taken from a woman in her thirties or forties with alopecia areata. Some clones in this sample may be carry-over from other donors' samples. CDR3s include the opening cysteine and the closing phenylalanine or tryptophan. The D gene is left open where the match is weak. Expanded clones get a size class; other rows say once, few or many, or leave the size out.

size,J,D,length,V,CDR3,DNA
many,TRBJ2-1,TRBD1,14,TRBV6-4,CASSETGEVTEQFF,TGTGCCAGCAGTGAGACAGGGGAGGTCACTGAGCAGTTCTTC
many,TRBJ1-1,TRBD1,13,TRBV29-1,CSDLGQGNTEAFF,TGCAGCGACTTAGGACAGGGAAACACTGAAGCTTTCTTT
many,TRBJ2-7,TRBD2,15,TRBV2,CASSAGGLGDYEQYF,TGTGCCAGCAGTGCGGGAGGACTTGGGGATTACGAGCAGTACTTC
.,TRBJ1-3,.,15,TRBV20-1,CSAPGPQSSGNTIYF,TGCAGTGCTCCCGGACCTCAAAGCTCTGGAAACACCATATATTTT
few,TRBJ2-7,.,12,TRBV5-1,CASRGADYEQYF,TGCGCCAGCAGAGGGGCCGACTACGAGCAGTACTTC
many,TRBJ2-1,.,13,TRBV4-1,CASSQDPWDEQFF,TGCGCCAGCAGCCAAGATCCGTGGGATGAGCAGTTCTTC
many,TRBJ2-3,TRBD2,15,TRBV2,CASSEPSGGLDTQYF,TGTGCCAGCAGTGAACCTAGCGGGGGCCTAGATACGCAGTATTTT
many,TRBJ2-1,.,14,TRBV2,CASSEAVAYNEQFF,TGTGCCAGCAGTGAAGCTGTAGCTTACAATGAGCAGTTCTTC
few,TRBJ1-4,TRBD1,15,TRBV5-1,CASSSTGGEVEKLFF,TGCGCCAGCAGCTCGACAGGGGGTGAAGTGGAAAAACTGTTTTTT
many,TRBJ2-2,.,14,TRBV7-2,CASSPRQDTGELFF,TGTGCCAGCAGCCCACGACAGGACACCGGGGAGCTGTTTTTT
many,TRBJ2-7,.,11,TRBV5-1,CASSTSGEQYF,TGCGCCAGCAGCACCTCAGGGGAGCAGTACTTC
many,TRBJ1-2,.,12,TRBV4-2,CASSQVRYGYTF,TGTGCCAGCAGCCAAGTCCGATATGGCTACACCTTC
.,TRBJ1-2,.,14,TRBV5-1,CASSTGQLGDGYTF,TGCGCCAGCAGCACAGGACAGCTGGGGGATGGCTACACCTTC
few,TRBJ1-2,.,16,TRBV18,CASSPDRGLVNYGYTF,TGTGCCAGCTCACCGGATAGGGGGTTGGTGAACTATGGCTACACCTTC
many,TRBJ1-1,.,13,TRBV2,CASVWRSSTEAFF,TGTGCCAGCGTCTGGCGGTCGAGCACTGAAGCTTTCTTT
many,TRBJ1-1,TRBD1,13,TRBV12-3/TRBV12-4,CASSRDRDTEAFF,TGTGCCAGCAGCCGGGACAGGGACACTGAAGCTTTCTTT
.,TRBJ1-6,.,12,TRBV7-9,CASSLPNSPLHF,TGTGCCAGCAGCTTGCCTAATTCACCCCTCCACTTT
many,TRBJ2-7,.,12,TRBV10-3,CAISGEAVAQYF,TGTGCCATCAGTGGAGAGGCGGTTGCGCAGTACTTC
.,TRBJ1-6,.,15,TRBV7-2,CASSSQIQKNSPLHF,TGTGCCAGCAGCTCCCAGATCCAGAAGAATTCACCCCTCCACTTT
many,TRBJ1-4,.,14,TRBV2,CASSEAGNSRKLFF,TGTGCCAGCAGTGAAGCGGGGAACAGCCGAAAACTGTTTTTT
few,TRBJ1-1,.,13,TRBV2,CASRDKVNTEAFF,TGTGCCAGCAGGGACAAGGTGAACACTGAAGCTTTCTTT
many,TRBJ1-5,.,15,TRBV24-1,CATSAGTGSDQPQHF,TGTGCCACCAGTGCTGGTACTGGGTCTGATCAGCCCCAGCATTTT
many,TRBJ1-1,.,13,TRBV20-1,CSARGGVDTEAFF,TGCAGTGCCCGGGGGGGAGTAGACACTGAAGCTTTCTTT
many,TRBJ1-5,.,15,TRBV5-7,CASNRGPSRGQPQHF,TGTGCCAGCAACCGAGGTCCCTCCCGGGGGCAGCCCCAGCATTTT
many,TRBJ2-3,.,18,TRBV11-2,CASSLDLVRTASTDTQYF,TGTGCCAGCAGCTTAGATCTCGTCAGAACAGCTAGCACAGATACGCAGTATTTT
few,TRBJ2-7,.,13,TRBV29-1,CSGKGGKSYEQYF,TGCAGCGGGAAAGGGGGGAAGTCCTACGAGCAGTACTTC
few,TRBJ1-3,.,17,TRBV7-8,CASSLVTTGPSGNTIYF,TGTGCCAGCAGCTTAGTAACGACAGGCCCCTCTGGAAACACCATATATTTT